What follows are 26 T cell receptor beta chains derived from one specimen sequenced in a study of blood T cells in healthy people across ages. Then a second PCR, running roughly 7 to 11 cycles, was carried out with a sample-barcoded 5' primer and a J-beta primer mix. TCRdb recomputed calls from the 5' RACE reads with MiXCR, one row per CDR3 protein. Seen here are around 1,600,000 distinct CDR3 sequences, about 42% observed once, and the top ten hold less than 5%. The sequencing sample was made of blood. The receptors stem from a woman aged 18-35 years in good health.

V and J are TRBV29-1 and TRBJ2-7; D may be TRBD2 (6 bases). Germline CDR1 SQVTM, CDR2 ANQGSEA. There are 12 residues in the CDR3. Trimming took off 6 bases at V and 3 bases at J, with 12 bases between the two ends. The CDR3 DNA reads as TGCAGCGTATATGGACTATACTACGAGCAGTACTTC. Translated: CSVYGLYYEQYF.

This clonotype was detected a few times. CDR3 amino acids: CASSLGARAEQFF. Here the CDR3 DNA reads TGTGCCAGCAGTTTAGGGGCAAGAGCTGAGCAGTTCTTC. This chain joins TRBV27 and TRBJ2-1; the D gene is possibly TRBD1 (5 bases). The germline V gene encodes CDR1 MNHEY and CDR2 SMNVEV (reference sequence). This CDR3 is 13 amino acids long. V dropped 2 bases and J dropped 9 bases, with 11 bases sitting between them.

This sequence joins TRBV3-1 and TRBJ1-4; 12 positions match TRBD1. The CDR3 has 15 amino acids. Germline lookup yields CDR1 LGHDT and CDR2 YNNKEL (reference sequence). The ends lost 4 bases at V and 6 bases at J; junction bases unmatched: 3. The CDR3 DNA sequence: TGTGCCAGCAGCCCCGGGACAGGGGGCGATGAAAAACTGTTTTTT. Protein product: CASSPGTGGDEKLFF. Based on the CDR3 plus reference TRBV3-1 and TRBJ1-4, the full variable domain is DTAVSQTPKYLVTQMGNDKSIKCEQNLGHDTMYWYKQDSKKFLKIMFSYNNKELIINETVPNRFSPKSPDKAHLNLHINSLELGDSAVYFCASSPGTGGDEKLFFGSGTQLSVL.

In this sample, this clonotype turned up many times. The chain combines TRBV14 with TRBJ2-5; tentatively, D is TRBD2 (5 bases). Looked up from germline, CDR1 is SGHDN and CDR2 is FVKESK. V shed 2 bases and J shed 1 base, with 8 bases lying between them. This CDR3 is built from 14 residues. Here the CDR3 reads CASSQNRGQETQYF. The CDR3 DNA sequence: TGTGCCAGCAGCCAAAACCGGGGCCAAGAGACCCAGTACTTC.

The genes are TRBV2 and TRBJ2-1, with 8 bases lining up with TRBD1. V shed 8 bases, J shed 4 bases, and the junction held 4 bases outside the gene matches. The CDR3 extends over 13 amino acids. The V gene's germline CDR1 is SNHLY and CDR2 FYNNEI. Here the CDR3 DNA reads TGTGCCAGCGTAGACAGGGGATACAATGAGCAGTTCTTC. It yields the protein CASVDRGYNEQFF.

V gene TRBV4-1 combines with J gene TRBJ2-5; D gene ambiguous. The assigned J gene may be wrong: the sequence end matches TRBJ2-7 better. The CDR3 extends over 14 amino acids. The germline gives CDR1 MGHRA, CDR2 YSYEKL. CDR3 residues: CASRYKQDAYEQYF. In DNA, the CDR3 is TGCGCCAGCAGGTACAAGCAGGATGCCTACGAGCAGTACTTC.

This sequence joins TRBV3-1 and TRBJ2-1; 7 nucleotides align to TRBD2. Germline CDR1 is LGHDT and CDR2 is YNNKEL (reference sequence). V was pared by 1 base and J by 0 bases, with 6 bases of the junction left unmatched. This CDR3 has 17 residues. Written as DNA, the CDR3 is TGTGCCAGCAGCCAAGGCTCCCTAGCGGCCTCCTACAATGAGCAGTTCTTC. This gives the protein CASSQGSLAASYNEQFF.

The chain recombines TRBV7-2 with TRBJ2-4; weak D call: TRBD2 (5 bases). The CDR3 has 17 amino acids. Germline V CDR1 and CDR2: SGHTA, FQGNSA. The V end was cut by 1 base, the J end by 1 base, with 14 bases between. The DNA for the CDR3 is TGTGCCAGCAGCTTAGGTCGAGGGATAGTGGCCAAAAACATTCAGTACTTC. Protein product: CASSLGRGIVAKNIQYF.

This chain joins TRBV12-3 or TRBV12-4 and TRBJ1-2; D possibly corresponds to TRBD1 (5 bases). The germline V and J ends were trimmed by 1 base and 4 bases, with 13 bases remaining between them. The CDR3 sequence is 15 residues long. The chain's CDR3 is CASSLGQGLSYGYTF. The CDR3 coding sequence is TGTGCCAGCAGTTTAGGGCAGGGTCTATCCTATGGCTACACCTTC.

This chain uses TRBV7-9 with TRBJ2-3; D gene uncertain. V dropped 3 bases and J dropped 0 bases, with 10 bases sitting between them. CDR1 is SEHNR, CDR2 FQNEAQ, per germline (reference sequence). There are 15 residues in the CDR3. In DNA form, the CDR3 reads TGTGCCAGCAGCTTTCCCTACCTAAGCACAGATACGCAGTATTTT. Its protein product is CASSFPYLSTDTQYF.

The chain links TRBV25-1 to TRBJ2-7; 7 bases line up with TRBD2. V trimming: 5 bases; J trimming: 0 bases; junction bases outside the gene matches: 7. This CDR3 contains 15 residues. Germline V lookup: CDR1 MGHDK, CDR2 SYGVNS. The CDR3 DNA sequence: TGTGCCAGCAGTAAAAGCCGGGACTACTCCTACGAGCAGTACTTC. Protein: CASSKSRDYSYEQYF.

This clonotype was counted a few times. This rearrangement joins TRBV7-2 to TRBJ1-6; D gene unclear. Trimming took 5 bases from V and 6 from J, leaving 11 bases between them. CDR1 and CDR2 (germline): SGHTA, FQGNSA. The length of the CDR3 is 14 residues. The CDR3 reads CASSQEGLNSPLHF. In DNA, the CDR3 is TGTGCCAGCAGCCAAGAGGGCCTTAATTCACCCCTCCACTTT.

In nucleotides, the CDR3 is TGTGCCAGCAGCCCGGGACGGAGACATTGGGCTGAAGCTTTCTTT. Translating gives CASSPGRRHWAEAFF. The chain links TRBV7-2 to TRBJ1-1, with D maybe TRBD1 (5 bases). The CDR3 is made up of 15 amino acids. V lost 5 bases and J lost 6, with 19 bases in between. Per germline, CDR1 SGHTA and CDR2 FQGNSA.

The sample holds a few counts of this clonotype. The chain recombines TRBV6-2 or TRBV6-3 with TRBJ1-1, with D unclear. The CDR3 runs 15 residues. V gave up 5 bases and J gave up 7 bases, with 20 bases separating them. CDR1 MNHEY and CDR2 SVGEGT come from the germline V gene. CDR3 region: CASSHGPDLGSEAFF. The DNA of the CDR3 is TGTGCCAGCAGTCACGGCCCAGACCTGGGGAGTGAAGCTTTCTTT.

This clonotype has more than one count but fewer than ten. The rearrangement joins TRBV6-6 to TRBJ2-2; D may be TRBD2 (6 bases). The CDR3 spans 16 residues. Per the germline V gene, CDR1 is MNHNY and CDR2 is SVGAGI (reference sequence). V was pared by 0 bases and J by 5 bases, with 13 bases between. The CDR3 reads CASSYSIGGDTGELFF. The CDR3 DNA reads TGTGCCAGCAGTTACTCGATCGGGGGAGATACCGGGGAGCTGTTTTTT.

This clonotype was counted between two and nine times. This chain joins TRBV7-3 and TRBJ2-3, with D unresolved. This CDR3 contains 15 residues. Germline CDR1 is SGHTA and CDR2 is FQGTGA. Trimming removed 1 base at V and 1 base at J, with 9 bases between. As DNA, the CDR3 is TGTGCCAGCAGCTTAATGAACGGTCGCACAGATACGCAGTATTTT. Protein: CASSLMNGRTDTQYF.

The V gene is TRBV4-3, the J gene TRBJ2-2; 11 bases are shared with TRBD2. CDR3 size: 19 residues. The trim removed 0 bases at V and 5 bases at J, leaving 11 bases unmatched. Germline CDR1 and CDR2: LGHNA and YSLEER. CDR3 protein: CASSQDFPTSGGLTGELFF. For the CDR3, the DNA is TGCGCCAGCAGCCAAGACTTCCCAACTAGCGGGGGATTAACCGGGGAGCTGTTTTTT.

Concerning this clonotype itself: The junction differs from germline at one of its ends, possibly a read error. As DNA, the CDR3 is TGTGCCAGCAGCGTATCTCGTGACAGGGTGAATTCACCCCCCCACTTT. Translation: CASSVSRDRVNSPPHF. V usage is TRBV9 and J usage is TRBJ1-6, with 7 bases fitting TRBD1. Germline V gene lookup returns CDR1 SGDLS and CDR2 YYNGEE. The CDR3 is 16 residues long. Together with reference TRBV9 and TRBJ1-6, the CDR3 gives the full variable domain: DSGVTQTPKHLITATGQRVTLRCSPRSGDLSVYWYQQSLDQGLQFLIQYYNGEERAKGNILERFSAQQFPDLHSELNLSSLELGDSALYFCASSVSRDRVNSPPHFGNGTRLTVT.

This clonotype has a count of ten or more. The CDR3 is CASSLTGASSGANVLTF. Written as DNA, the CDR3 is TGTGCCAGCAGTTTGACAGGGGCCAGCTCTGGGGCCAACGTCCTGACTTTC. The chain joins TRBV27 to TRBJ2-6, with 8 bases matching TRBD1. The CDR3 is 17 amino acids. Trimming took 3 bases from V and 0 from J; bases not matched to a gene: 4. Germline V gene lookup returns CDR1 MNHEY and CDR2 SMNVEV (reference sequence).

With respect to this clonotype: A read error may explain this, as a much larger clone is one base away. The chain links TRBV5-1 to TRBJ2-7; 10 positions agree with TRBD2. Trimming removed 7 bases from V and 3 bases from J; junction bases left unmatched: 10. CDR1 and CDR2 from the germline V gene are SGHRS and YFSETQ. The CDR3 sequence is 15 residues long. CDR3 amino acids: CASARSSGGVYEQYF. The CDR3 nucleotides are TGCGCCAGCGCGCGCTCTAGCGGGGGCGTCTACGAGCAGTACTTC.

The rearrangement links TRBV6-5 to TRBJ1-2; D gene unclear. With 0 bases removed from V and 4 bases from J, the gap between germline ends came to 18 bases. The germline V gene encodes CDR1 MNHEY and CDR2 SVGAGI. The CDR3 contains 17 residues. In DNA, the CDR3 is TGTGCCAGCAGTTACTCGAATTCCCGATCGAACTTCTATGGCTACACCTTC. This translates into CASSYSNSRSNFYGYTF.

This chain joins TRBV6-1 and TRBJ2-3, with 9 bases matching TRBD2. Germline CDR1 and CDR2: MNHNS and SASEGT. Losses at the gene ends were 8 bases for V and 5 bases for J; bases not matched to a gene: 20. CDR3 length: 18 residues. For the CDR3, the DNA is TGTGCCAGCCAACCAGCCCCTAGTGGCGGGGGGGCCGTAGATACGCAGTATTTT. It yields the protein CASQPAPSGGGAVDTQYF.

J is TRBJ2-7 and V is TRBV7-2, with 10 bases that match TRBD2. The J call is in doubt because the DNA end fits TRBJ2-5 better. The length of the CDR3 is 16 residues. Germline CDR1 SGHTA, CDR2 FQGNSA. CDR3: CASSLGVSGGAETQYF. The CDR3 DNA is TGTGCCAGCAGCTTAGGTGTCAGCGGGGGGGCGGAGACCCAGTACTTC.

Many counts were recorded for this clonotype. The chain combines TRBV7-2 with TRBJ2-7; D is undetermined. There are 13 residues in the CDR3. CDR1 SGHTA and CDR2 FQGNSA come from the germline V gene. Trimming removed 1 base from V and 2 bases from J, with 6 bases in between. The DNA for the CDR3 is TGTGCCAGCAGCTTAGACAGAACCTACGAGCAGTACTTC. Protein: CASSLDRTYEQYF.

CDR3 bases: TGTGCCAGCACAAAGGGGGCCGCCCCCCTATATGGCTACACCTTC. Amino acid sequence: CASTKGAAPLYGYTF. The J gene is TRBJ1-2, the V gene TRBV7-9; TRBD1 aligns across 7 bases. The germline V gene encodes CDR1 SEHNR and CDR2 FQNEAQ (reference sequence). The length of the CDR3 is 15 residues. The V and J ends lost 7 bases and 5 bases, in that order; junction bases with no gene match: 13.

CDR3 protein: CSAAQGSYEQYF. In DNA form, the CDR3 reads TGCAGCGCGGCACAGGGCTCCTACGAGCAGTACTTC. This sequence joins TRBV29-1 and TRBJ2-7, with D perhaps TRBD1 (6 bases). Per germline, CDR1 SQVTM and CDR2 ANQGSEA. V lost 7 bases, J lost 0 bases, and 10 bases lay in between. The CDR3 sequence is 12 residues long.